These 29 T cell receptor beta chains were sequenced from one sample in a study of identical twins' blood T cells (dated by TCRdb to about 2013). The library came from 5' RACE. TCRdb records Illumina Genome Analyzer IIx as the sequencer. Starting from the raw public reads, TCRdb applied fastp trimming at Q25, assembled clones with MiXCR and retained in-frame beta chains. Every entry covers one CDR3 protein and lists the most common genes and DNA from its rows. In this sample the table shows hundreds of thousands of distinct CDR3 sequences, over 25% of which occur a single time. Clones ranked in the top ten supply about 6% of the sample. Input material: PBMCs. The receptors were gathered from a woman aged 18 to 55 in good health.

This clonotype was recorded many times. The chain has TRBV14 and TRBJ1-4; D gene unclear. This CDR3 contains 11 residues. V lost 3 bases to trimming and J lost 8 bases, with 4 bases between them. Per germline, CDR1 SGHDN and CDR2 FVKESK. This CDR3 reads CASSHGEKLFF. The CDR3 coding sequence is TGTGCCAGCAGCCACGGGGAAAAACTGTTTTTT.

This clonotype was seen repeatedly, ten times or more. V usage is TRBV7-6 and J usage is TRBJ1-2; weak D call: TRBD1 (6 bases). Germline-derived CDR1 and CDR2 are SGHVS and FNYEAQ. The germline V and J ends were trimmed by 0 bases and 4 bases, with 12 bases remaining between them. The CDR3 runs 15 residues. CDR3 sequence (DNA): TGTGCCAGCAGCTTAGCAGGACAGATTGGCTATGGCTACACCTTC. This encodes CASSLAGQIGYGYTF. The whole variable domain, filled in from reference TRBV7-6 and TRBJ1-2, reads GAGVSQSPRYKVTKRGQDVALRCDPISGHVSLYWYRQALGQGPEFLTYFNYEAQQDKSGLPNDRFSAERPEGSISTLTIQRTEQRDSAMYRCASSLAGQIGYGYTFGSGTRLTVV.

In this sample, this clonotype turned up a few times. The chain uses TRBV27 and TRBJ2-3; 8 positions match TRBD2. The trim removed 7 bases at V and 3 bases at J, leaving 12 bases unmatched. The CDR3 consists of 16 residues. Per germline, CDR1 MNHEY and CDR2 SMNVEV (reference sequence). The CDR3 DNA reads as TGTGCCAGCACCCCCCTTGATGCGGGAGGAACAGATACGCAGTATTTT. It codes for CASTPLDAGGTDTQYF.

The rearrangement uses TRBV7-2 and TRBJ1-1; D unclear. Trimming cost V 5 bases and J 3 bases, with 4 bases left between them. The germline gives CDR1 SGHTA, CDR2 FQGNSA. There are 11 residues in the CDR3. The CDR3 nucleotides are TGTGCCAGCAGCGAGTACACTGAAGCTTTCTTT. This gives the protein CASSEYTEAFF.

The chain uses TRBV29-1 and TRBJ2-2; the D is unclear. Germline V gene lookup returns CDR1 SQVTM and CDR2 ANQGSEA. Trimming removed 2 bases at V and 1 base at J, with 17 bases between. CDR3 length: 17 amino acids. The CDR3 loop is CSVEHVTPKKNTGELFF. CDR3 sequence (DNA): TGCAGCGTTGAACACGTGACCCCTAAGAAGAACACCGGGGAGCTGTTTTTT.

The genes are TRBV30 and TRBJ2-1; 8 bases match TRBD2. Germline V gives CDR1 GTSNPN, CDR2 SVGIG (reference sequence). The CDR3 runs to 12 residues. The trim removed 6 bases at V and 8 bases at J, leaving 6 bases unmatched. The CDR3 DNA follows: TGTGCCTGTGTAGCGGGACTATATGAGCAGTTCTTC. Protein sequence: CACVAGLYEQFF.

The V call is TRBV5-1, the J call TRBJ2-1, with D perhaps assigned TRBD1 or TRBD2 (5 bases each). Trimming left V 3 bases short and J 3 bases short, with 13 bases between. The V gene's germline CDR1 is SGHRS and CDR2 YFSETQ. CDR3 length equals 15 residues. CDR3 DNA: TGCGCCAGCAGCTCCGGGGCTCTGGGCTACAATGAGCAGTTCTTC. Translated: CASSSGALGYNEQFF.

The chain links TRBV6-5 to TRBJ1-2, with a tentative D call TRBD1 (5 bases). Germline assignment: CDR1 MNHEY and CDR2 SVGAGI. Trimming removed 6 bases from V and 4 bases from J, with 27 bases in between. The CDR3 loop spans 18 amino acids. The CDR3 reads CASRLQGPSTSAVYGYTF. CDR3 DNA: TGTGCCAGCAGACTCCAGGGACCTTCGACCTCCGCGGTCTATGGCTACACCTTC.

This clonotype was counted only a few times. The V and J genes are TRBV9 and TRBJ1-1; tentative D call: TRBD1 (5 bases). This CDR3 comprises 13 residues. V gave up 7 bases and J gave up 1 base, with 11 bases separating them. CDR1 is SGDLS, CDR2 YYNGEE, per germline. CDR3 nucleotides: TGTGCCAGCGGAATCAGGGCGAACACTGAAGCTTTCTTT. It specifies CASGIRANTEAFF.

This clonotype was counted only a few times. V is TRBV19 and J is TRBJ1-5; possibly TRBD1 for D (6 bases). Trimming left V 11 bases short and J 2 bases short, with 16 bases between. Per germline, CDR1 LNHDA and CDR2 SQIVND (reference sequence). This CDR3 is built from 14 residues. CDR3 protein: CASEARGGNQPQHF. In nucleotides, the CDR3 is TGTGCCTCAGAAGCCAGGGGAGGCAATCAGCCCCAGCATTTT.

This clonotype was counted between two and nine times. This chain links TRBV6-5 with TRBJ1-4; possible D gene TRBD1, 5 bases. Per germline, CDR1 MNHEY and CDR2 SVGAGI. CDR3 length: 15 residues. V was shortened by 5 bases and J by 1 base, with 11 bases between the two germline ends. The CDR3 bases are TGTGCCAGCAGTCCCTCGGGGGGAACTAATGAAAAACTGTTTTTT. Translation: CASSPSGGTNEKLFF.

The genes are TRBV20-1 and TRBJ2-1; 9 nucleotides agree with TRBD2. V lost 3 bases to trimming and J lost 2 bases; unmatched junction nucleotides: 8. Per germline, CDR1 DFQATT and CDR2 SNEGSKA (reference sequence). The CDR3 is 16 residues long. The CDR3 sequence is CSARGGASGAYNEQFF. CDR3 coding DNA: TGCAGTGCTAGGGGAGGAGCTAGCGGGGCCTACAATGAGCAGTTCTTC.

The chain uses TRBV24-1 and TRBJ2-1; the match to TRBD2 covers 13 bases. Germline CDR1 reads KGHDR; CDR2 reads SFDVKD. This CDR3 spans 17 amino acids. Trimming removed 2 bases from V and 10 bases from J; junction bases left unmatched: 10. Here the CDR3 DNA reads TGTGCCACCAGTGATTCCGGACTAGCGGGAGTGGCTGGCGAGCAGTTCTTC. Protein: CATSDSGLAGVAGEQFF.

The chain joins TRBV21-1 to TRBJ1-2; no check of the table's D call, TRBD1, against the DNA was made. TRBV21-1 is assigned pseudogene status. The CDR3 runs to 21 residues. The CDR3 reads CASSKTRPNPGQGCPNYGYTF. The CDR3 region has the DNA TGTGCCAGCAGCAAAACTCGACCGAATCCGGGACAAGGATGCCCTAACTATGGCTACACCTTC.

Only a few counts were recorded for this clonotype. This chain uses TRBV20-1 with TRBJ2-5; the D call may be TRBD1 or TRBD2 (5 bases each). The CDR3 is made up of 14 amino acids. Between the trimmed V and J ends, which lost 5 bases and 5 bases, there was a span of 18 bases. Germline CDR1 DFQATT, CDR2 SNEGSKA (reference sequence). CDR3 residues: CSAYPGPRGETQYF. Here the CDR3 DNA reads TGCAGTGCTTACCCGGGACCTAGAGGCGAGACCCAGTACTTC.

This clonotype was counted at least ten times. This chain links TRBV2 with TRBJ1-1; tentatively, D is TRBD1 (5 bases). There are 11 residues in the CDR3. Germline lookup yields CDR1 SNHLY and CDR2 FYNNEI. Between the trimmed V and J ends, which lost 7 bases and 3 bases, there was a span of 6 bases. The CDR3 here is CASKGHTEAFF. The CDR3 nucleotides read TGTGCCAGCAAGGGGCACACTGAAGCTTTCTTT.

CDR3 amino acids: CASSHAFPGGYGYTF. As DNA, the CDR3 is TGTGCCAGCAGCCACGCGTTTCCCGGGGGCTATGGCTACACCTTC. The gene calls are TRBV7-2 and TRBJ1-2; tentative D call: TRBD1 (5 bases). There are 15 residues in the CDR3. Germline CDR1 is SGHTA and CDR2 is FQGNSA. The V gene lost 5 bases and the J gene lost 4 bases, with 17 bases spanning the gap.

This clonotype was detected a few times. The rearrangement links TRBV20-1 to TRBJ2-3; D is ambiguous. Between the trimmed V and J ends, which lost 6 bases and 0 bases, there was a span of 13 bases. The CDR3 sequence is 14 residues long. Germline V gene sequence: CDR1 DFQATT, CDR2 SNEGSKA (reference sequence). CDR3: CSARPPISTDTQYF. CDR3 in DNA: TGCAGTGCCCGTCCCCCTATTAGCACAGATACGCAGTATTTT.

This clonotype was observed a handful of times. CDR3 in DNA: TGCAGTGCAGTACAGGGGAACACTGAAGCTTTCTTT. This codes for CSAVQGNTEAFF. J is TRBJ1-1 and V is TRBV20-1; maybe TRBD1 (6 bases). Germline V CDR1 and CDR2: DFQATT, SNEGSKA (reference sequence). The CDR3 spans 12 residues. Between the trimmed V and J ends, which lost 6 bases and 1 base, there was a span of 9 bases.

The chain joins TRBV20-1 to TRBJ1-5, with D possibly being TRBD1 (6 bases). Germline-derived CDR1 and CDR2 are DFQATT and SNEGSKA (reference sequence). This CDR3 spans 14 amino acids. V was trimmed by 3 bases and J by 4 bases, leaving 13 bases between them. The CDR3: CSASLQGNNQPQHF. DNA for the CDR3: TGCAGTGCTAGCCTACAGGGAAATAATCAGCCCCAGCATTTT.

This chain uses TRBV7-2 with TRBJ2-1, with no clear D. CDR1 is SGHTA and CDR2 is FQGNSA in the germline V gene. The length of the CDR3 is 11 residues. Trimming removed 4 bases from V and 9 bases from J, with 7 bases in between. The CDR3 loop reads CASSSSGEQFF. As DNA, the CDR3 is TGTGCCAGCAGCTCTTCTGGTGAGCAGTTCTTC.

The chain links TRBV20-1 to TRBJ1-3, with 7 bases lining up with TRBD1. J was trimmed by 6 bases and V by 4 bases; bases with no gene match: 9. The CDR3 extends over 14 amino acids. Germline CDR1 and CDR2: DFQATT and SNEGSKA (reference sequence). The CDR3 DNA follows: TGCAGTGCTATCCGGGACAGAACTGTAAACACCATATATTTT. Translation: CSAIRDRTVNTIYF.

This sequence joins TRBV20-1 and TRBJ2-1; TRBD2 is a possible D gene (6 bases). V was shortened by 4 bases and J by 1 base, with 14 bases between the two germline ends. The CDR3 covers 15 residues. Germline V gene data show CDR1 as DFQATT and CDR2 as SNEGSKA (reference sequence). The CDR3 DNA sequence: TGCAGTGCTATACTCCGGGAGTCATCCTACAATGAGCAGTTCTTC. This gives the protein CSAILRESSYNEQFF.

V and J are TRBV5-1 and TRBJ1-3; TRBD1 might be the D (5 bases). With 2 bases removed from V and 4 bases from J, the gap between germline ends came to 16 bases. The germline V gene encodes CDR1 SGHRS and CDR2 YFSETQ. The CDR3 totals 16 residues. As DNA, the CDR3 is TGCGCCAGCAGCTTCGGGGGATCGCGCTCCGGAAACACCATATATTTT. Its protein is CASSFGGSRSGNTIYF.

This rearrangement joins TRBV6-6 to TRBJ2-7; TRBD1 agrees at 8 bases. Trimming at V came to 6 bases and at J to 0 bases, leaving 7 bases not matched to a gene. In germline, CDR1 is MNHNY, CDR2 SVGAGI (reference sequence). The CDR3 is 15 amino acids. DNA for the CDR3: TGTGCCAGCAGACCGGGTGGACAGGGCTCCTACGAGCAGTACTTC. Protein product: CASRPGGQGSYEQYF.

The V gene is TRBV20-1, the J gene TRBJ1-5; the match to TRBD1 covers 8 bases. The germline V gene has CDR1 DFQATT and CDR2 SNEGSKA (reference sequence). This CDR3 is 15 amino acids long. V was clipped by 4 bases and J by 4 bases; unmatched bases: 9. The DNA of the CDR3 is TGCAGTGCTATATCTTGGACAGGGCTAAATCAGCCCCAGCATTTT. Its translation is CSAISWTGLNQPQHF.

The CDR3 here is CASSQDEVGSEAFF. The DNA of the CDR3 is TGCGCCAGCAGCCAAGATGAGGTAGGATCTGAAGCTTTCTTT. The V call is TRBV4-3, the J call TRBJ1-1; D remains unclear. The CDR3 contains 14 residues. Germline CDR1 reads LGHNA; CDR2 reads YSLEER. Trimming removed 0 bases from V and 6 bases from J, with 11 bases in between.

On this clonotype: The conserved phenylalanine or tryptophan is not found at the CDR3 terminus, so this likely reflects a read error. The chain combines TRBV11-2 with TRBJ1-1; D ambiguous. In germline, CDR1 is SGHAT, CDR2 FQNNGV. V dropped 3 bases and J dropped 5 bases, with 10 bases sitting between them. The CDR3 runs 13 residues. The CDR3 loop is CASSFASGTEAFL. In DNA form, the CDR3 reads TGTGCCAGCAGCTTTGCATCGGGAACTGAAGCTTTCCTT.

The chain couples TRBV20-1 to TRBJ2-7; D gene ambiguous. CDR1 is DFQATT and CDR2 is SNEGSKA in the germline V gene (reference sequence). Trimming pared 2 bases from V and 6 bases from J, leaving 8 bases between. There are 11 residues in the CDR3. As DNA, the CDR3 is TGCAGTGCTAGACGCGGCGGCGAGCAGTACTTC. Translated, it gives CSARRGGEQYF.